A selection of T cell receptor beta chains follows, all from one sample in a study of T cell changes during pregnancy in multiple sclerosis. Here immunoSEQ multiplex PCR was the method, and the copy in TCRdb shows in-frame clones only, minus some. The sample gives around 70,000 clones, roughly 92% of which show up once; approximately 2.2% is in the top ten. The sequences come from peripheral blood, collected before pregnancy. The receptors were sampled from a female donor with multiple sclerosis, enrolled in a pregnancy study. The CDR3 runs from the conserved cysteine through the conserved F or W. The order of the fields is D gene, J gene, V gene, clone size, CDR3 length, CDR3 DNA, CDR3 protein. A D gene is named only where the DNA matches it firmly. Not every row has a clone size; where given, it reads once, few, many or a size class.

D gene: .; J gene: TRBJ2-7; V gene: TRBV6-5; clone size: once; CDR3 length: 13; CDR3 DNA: TGTGCCAGCGCCCCCCGGGCGGGCGGCGAGCAGTACTTC; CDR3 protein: CASAPRAGGEQYF
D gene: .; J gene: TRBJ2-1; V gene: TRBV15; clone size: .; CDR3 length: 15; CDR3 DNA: TGTGCCACCAGCAGAGTTGGCGGGAACTACAATGAGCAGTTCTTC; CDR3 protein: CATSRVGGNYNEQFF
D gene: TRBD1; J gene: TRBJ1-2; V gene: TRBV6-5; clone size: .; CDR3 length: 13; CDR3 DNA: TGTGCCAGCAGTTACCGGGACAGCTATGGCTACACCTTC; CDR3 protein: CASSYRDSYGYTF
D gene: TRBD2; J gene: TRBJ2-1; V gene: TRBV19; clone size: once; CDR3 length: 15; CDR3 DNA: TGTGCCAGTGGGAAGACTAGCGGGAGTGTCAATGAGCAGTTCTTC; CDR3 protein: CASGKTSGSVNEQFF
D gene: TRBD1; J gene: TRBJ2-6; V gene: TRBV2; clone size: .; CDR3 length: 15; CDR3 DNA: TGTGCCAGCGGACAGGTCATCTCTGGGGCCAACGTCCTGACTTTC; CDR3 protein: CASGQVISGANVLTF
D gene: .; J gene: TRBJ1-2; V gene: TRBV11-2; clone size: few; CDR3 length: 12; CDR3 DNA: TGTGCCAGCAGCCCCCCCCGGTCCGGCTACACCTTC; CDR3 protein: CASSPPRSGYTF
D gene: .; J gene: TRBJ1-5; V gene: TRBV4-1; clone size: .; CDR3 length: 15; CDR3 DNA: TGCGCCAGCAGCCAAGGACAAGGCGGCAATCAGCCCCAGCATTTT; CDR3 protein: CASSQGQGGNQPQHF
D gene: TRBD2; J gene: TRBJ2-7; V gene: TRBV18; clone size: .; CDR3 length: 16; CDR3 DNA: TGTGCCAGCTCACCACTGTCGGCTAGCGGGACTTACGAGCAGTACTTC; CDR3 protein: CASSPLSASGTYEQYF
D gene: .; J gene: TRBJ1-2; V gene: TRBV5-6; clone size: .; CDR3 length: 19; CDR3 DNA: TGTGCCAGCAGCACTGGGATCCAACAGGGAATCCTTCCTAACTATGGCTACACCTTC; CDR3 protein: CASSTGIQQGILPNYGYTF
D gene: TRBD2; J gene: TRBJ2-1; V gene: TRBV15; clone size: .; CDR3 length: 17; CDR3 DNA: TGTGCCACCAGCAGAGCCAGAAGGCGGGAGGGCGGAGGTGAGCAGTTCTTC; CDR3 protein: CATSRARRREGGGEQFF
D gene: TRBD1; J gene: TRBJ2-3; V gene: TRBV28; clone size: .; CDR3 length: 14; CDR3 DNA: TGTGCCAGCAGCCTAGACAGGGTCGCAGATACGCAGTATTTT; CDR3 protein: CASSLDRVADTQYF
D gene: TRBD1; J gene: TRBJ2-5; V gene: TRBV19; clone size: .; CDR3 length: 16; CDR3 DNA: TGTGCCAGTAGTACGACAGGGGTCCCCCTTCAAGAGACCCAGTACTTC; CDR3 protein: CASSTTGVPLQETQYF
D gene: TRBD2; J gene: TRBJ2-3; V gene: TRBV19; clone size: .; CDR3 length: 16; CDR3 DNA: TGTGCCAGTAGTATCACAGGGACTAGCGGCTCGGATACGCAGTATTTT; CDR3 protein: CASSITGTSGSDTQYF
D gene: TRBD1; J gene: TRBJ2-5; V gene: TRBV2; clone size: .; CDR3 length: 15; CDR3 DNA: TGTGCCAGCAGTACTACTGGGACAGAGAAAGAGACCCAGTACTTC; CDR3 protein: CASSTTGTEKETQYF
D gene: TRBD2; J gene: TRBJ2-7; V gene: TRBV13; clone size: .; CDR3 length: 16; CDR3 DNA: TGTGCCAGCAGCCTGGGGCTAGCGGGAGGGCCCTACGAGCAGTACTTC; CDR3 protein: CASSLGLAGGPYEQYF
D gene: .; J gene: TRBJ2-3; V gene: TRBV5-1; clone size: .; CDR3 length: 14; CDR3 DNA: TGCGCCAGCAGCTTTTCTGGGACTGGAGATACGCAGTATTTT; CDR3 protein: CASSFSGTGDTQYF
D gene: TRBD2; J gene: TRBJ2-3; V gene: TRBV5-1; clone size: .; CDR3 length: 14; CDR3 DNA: TGCGCCAGCGTGCTAGCGGGAAGGACAGATACGCAGTATTTT; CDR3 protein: CASVLAGRTDTQYF
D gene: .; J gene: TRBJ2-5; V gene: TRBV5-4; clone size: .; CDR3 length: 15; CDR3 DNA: TGTGCCAGCAGCTCGAGGGGGAAAAGGGGAGAGACCCAGTACTTC; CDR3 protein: CASSSRGKRGETQYF
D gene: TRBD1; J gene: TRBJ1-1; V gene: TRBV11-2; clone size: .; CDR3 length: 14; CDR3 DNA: TGTGCCAGCAGGCTAGCAGGGGGCTCGACTGAAGCTTTCTTT; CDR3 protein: CASRLAGGSTEAFF
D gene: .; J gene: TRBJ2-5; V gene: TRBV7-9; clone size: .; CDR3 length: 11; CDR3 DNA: TGTGCCAGCAGTTACGGGGAGACCCAGTACTTC; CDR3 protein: CASSYGETQYF
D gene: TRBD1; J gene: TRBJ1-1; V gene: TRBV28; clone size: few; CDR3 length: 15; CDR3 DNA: TGTGCCAGCAGTCATCCCTTTACAGGGGGCACTGAAGCTTTCTTT; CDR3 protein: CASSHPFTGGTEAFF
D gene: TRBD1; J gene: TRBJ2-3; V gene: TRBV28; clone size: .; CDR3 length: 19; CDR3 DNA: TGTGCCAGCAGTCGACTTTCGCTACAGGGGGCGGGAAGCACAGATACGCAGTATTTT; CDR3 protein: CASSRLSLQGAGSTDTQYF
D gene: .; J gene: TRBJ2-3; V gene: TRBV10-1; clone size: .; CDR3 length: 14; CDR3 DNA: TGCGCCAGCGGGTGGCACTACTTTGCGGATACGCAGTATTTT; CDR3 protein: CASGWHYFADTQYF
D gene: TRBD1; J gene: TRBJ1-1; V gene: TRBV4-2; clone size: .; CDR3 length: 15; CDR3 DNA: TGTGCCAGCAGTACTACAGGGGGTTGGAACACTGAAGCTTTCTTT; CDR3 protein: CASSTTGGWNTEAFF
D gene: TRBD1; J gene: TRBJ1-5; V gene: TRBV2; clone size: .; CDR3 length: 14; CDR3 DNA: TGTGCCAGCAGGGGGACAGGGGGCGGCCAGCCCCAGCATTTT; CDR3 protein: CASRGTGGGQPQHF
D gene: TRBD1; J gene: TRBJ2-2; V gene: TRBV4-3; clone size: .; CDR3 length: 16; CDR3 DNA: TGCGCCAGCAGCCAACTCACAGGGGTGGACACCGGGGAGCTGTTTTTT; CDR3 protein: CASSQLTGVDTGELFF
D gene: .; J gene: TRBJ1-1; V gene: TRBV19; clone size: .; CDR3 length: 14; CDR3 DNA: TGTGCCAGTCGCCTTATTGGAGTGAACACTGAAGCTTTCTTT; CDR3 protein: CASRLIGVNTEAFF
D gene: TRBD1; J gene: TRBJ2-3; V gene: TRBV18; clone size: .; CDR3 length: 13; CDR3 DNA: TGTGCCAGCTCACCTAACAGGGGCGATACGCAGTATTTT; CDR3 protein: CASSPNRGDTQYF
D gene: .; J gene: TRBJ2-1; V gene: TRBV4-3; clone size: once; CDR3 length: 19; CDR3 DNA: TGCGCCAGCAGCCAATCCTGGCAGGGTCTCCCTAAGTCCTACAATGAGCAGTTCTTC; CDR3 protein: CASSQSWQGLPKSYNEQFF
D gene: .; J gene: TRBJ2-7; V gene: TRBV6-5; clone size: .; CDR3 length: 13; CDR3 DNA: TGTGCCAGCAGTTCCGCGGAGGGATCCGAGCAGTACTTC; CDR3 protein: CASSSAEGSEQYF
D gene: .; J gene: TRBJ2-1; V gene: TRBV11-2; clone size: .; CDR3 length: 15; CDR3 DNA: TGTGCCAGCAGCTTAGCGGCACAGGCTTACAATGAGCAGTTCTTC; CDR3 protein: CASSLAAQAYNEQFF
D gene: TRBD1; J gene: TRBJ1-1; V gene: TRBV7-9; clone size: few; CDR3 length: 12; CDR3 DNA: TGTGCCAGCAGATTGGGGACAGGGGTGACTTTCTTT; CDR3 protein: CASRLGTGVTFF
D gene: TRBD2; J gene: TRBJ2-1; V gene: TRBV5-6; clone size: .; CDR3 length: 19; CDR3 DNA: TGTGCCAGCAGCCGCGCTGGGGCTAGCGGGAGAGTCGTTAACAATGAGCAGTTCTTC; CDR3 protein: CASSRAGASGRVVNNEQFF
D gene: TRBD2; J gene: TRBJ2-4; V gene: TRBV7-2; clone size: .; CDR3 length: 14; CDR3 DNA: TGTGCCAGCAGCTACTCTAGCGGGCTAAACATTCAGTACTTC; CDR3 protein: CASSYSSGLNIQYF
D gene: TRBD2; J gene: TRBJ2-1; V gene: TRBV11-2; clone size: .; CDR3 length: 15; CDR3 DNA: TGTGCCAGCAGCACCCGACTAGCGGGAGGAAATGAGCAGTTCTTC; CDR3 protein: CASSTRLAGGNEQFF
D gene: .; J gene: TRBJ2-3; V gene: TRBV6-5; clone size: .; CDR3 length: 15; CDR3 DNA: TGTGCCAGCAGTTACCGGACGGGGGGCACAGATACGCAGTATTTT; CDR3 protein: CASSYRTGGTDTQYF
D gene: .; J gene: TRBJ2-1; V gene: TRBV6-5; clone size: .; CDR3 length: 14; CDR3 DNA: TGTGCCAGCAGTTACTCGATAGAAGCCAATGAGCAGTTCTTC; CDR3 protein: CASSYSIEANEQFF
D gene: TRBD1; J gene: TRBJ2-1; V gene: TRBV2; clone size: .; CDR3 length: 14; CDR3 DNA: TGTGCCAGCACACGGGACAGACCTTACAATGAGCAGTTCTTC; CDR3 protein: CASTRDRPYNEQFF
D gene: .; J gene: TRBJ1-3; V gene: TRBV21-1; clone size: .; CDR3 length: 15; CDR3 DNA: TGTGCCAGCAGCAAAGTAAGCGTCTCTGGAAACACCATATATTTT; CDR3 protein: CASSKVSVSGNTIYF
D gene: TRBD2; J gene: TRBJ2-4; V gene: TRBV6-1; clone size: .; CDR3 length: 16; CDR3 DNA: TGTGCCAGCAGTGGCAGGAGCGGGAATGCCAAAAACATTCAGTACTTC; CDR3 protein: CASSGRSGNAKNIQYF
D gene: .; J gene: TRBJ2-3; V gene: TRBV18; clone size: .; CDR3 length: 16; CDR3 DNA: TGTGCCAGCTCACCACTATGGGCCACTGGCACAGATACGCAGTATTTT; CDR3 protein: CASSPLWATGTDTQYF
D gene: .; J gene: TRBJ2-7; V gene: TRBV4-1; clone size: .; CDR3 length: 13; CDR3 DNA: TGCGCCAGCAGCCAAGGAGGGAGCTACGAGCAGTACTTC; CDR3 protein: CASSQGGSYEQYF
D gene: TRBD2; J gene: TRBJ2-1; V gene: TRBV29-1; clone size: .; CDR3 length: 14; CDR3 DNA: TGCAGCGTCCGCCAGGTTCTAGCGGACAATGAGCAGTTCTTC; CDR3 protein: CSVRQVLADNEQFF
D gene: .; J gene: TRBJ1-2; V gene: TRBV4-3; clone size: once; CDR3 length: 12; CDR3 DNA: TGCGCCAGCAGCCAAGACACCCAGGGCTACACCTTC; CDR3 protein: CASSQDTQGYTF
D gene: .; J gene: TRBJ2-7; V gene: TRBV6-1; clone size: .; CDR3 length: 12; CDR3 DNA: TGTGCCAGCAGCGGGCTAGCGTACGAGCAGTACTTC; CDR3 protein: CASSGLAYEQYF
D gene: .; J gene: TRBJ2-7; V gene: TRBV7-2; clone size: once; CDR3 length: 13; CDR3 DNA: TGTGCCAGCAGCTTAGGGGCGAATTACGAGCAGTACTTC; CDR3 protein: CASSLGANYEQYF